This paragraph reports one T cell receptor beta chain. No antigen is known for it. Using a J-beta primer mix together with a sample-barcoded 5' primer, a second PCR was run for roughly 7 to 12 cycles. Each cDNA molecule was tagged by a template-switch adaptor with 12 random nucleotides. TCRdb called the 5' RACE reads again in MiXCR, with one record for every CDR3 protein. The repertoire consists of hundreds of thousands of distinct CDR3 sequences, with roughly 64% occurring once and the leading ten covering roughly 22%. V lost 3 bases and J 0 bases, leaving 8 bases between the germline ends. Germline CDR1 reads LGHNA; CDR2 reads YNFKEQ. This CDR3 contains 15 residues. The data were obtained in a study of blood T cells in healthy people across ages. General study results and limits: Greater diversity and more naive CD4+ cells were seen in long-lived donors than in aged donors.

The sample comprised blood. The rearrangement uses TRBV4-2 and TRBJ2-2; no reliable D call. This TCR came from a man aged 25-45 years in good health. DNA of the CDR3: TGTGCCAGCAGCCAGAGACTCCCGAACACCGGGGAGCTGTTTTTT. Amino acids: CASSQRLPNTGELFF.